The rows below give T cell receptor beta chains drawn from one sample of a study of blood T cell repertoires in COVID-19. Here immunoSEQ multiplex PCR was the method, and the copy in TCRdb shows in-frame clones only, minus some. The sample holds around 170,000 clones, about 84% seen once. Sample: PBMCs or T cells enriched from blood (not recorded which). These receptors came from a man aged 50 to 60 who had recovered from COVID-19. CDR3s include the opening cysteine and the closing phenylalanine or tryptophan. A D gene is named only where the DNA matches it firmly. Some rows mark clone size as missing; the rest say once, few, many or name a class of expanded clone.

v_call,j_call,clone_size,d_call,cdr3_length,cdr3_nt,cdr3_aa
TRBV21-1,TRBJ2-3,-,-,15,TGTGCCAGCTCAACTAGCCGGATAGGCACAGATACGCAGTATTTT,CASSTSRIGTDTQYF
TRBV15,TRBJ1-4,-,TRBD1,16,TGTGCCACCAGCTCGACAGGGGAAGGCTCGAATGAAAAACTGTTTTTT,CATSSTGEGSNEKLFF
TRBV4-1,TRBJ2-2,-,TRBD1,16,TGTGCCACCAAATCCTTAACAGGGGAGAACACCGGGGAGCTGTTTTTT,CATKSLTGENTGELFF
TRBV5-1,TRBJ2-7,-,-,14,TGCGCCAGCAGTAGAGACAGTGGCTCATACGAGCAGTACTTC,CASSRDSGSYEQYF
TRBV4-3,TRBJ2-7,-,-,14,TGCGCCAGCAGCCGGGGGCCGACTCACTACGAGCAGTACTTC,CASSRGPTHYEQYF
TRBV4-3,TRBJ2-7,once,-,13,TGCGCCAGCAGCCAAGATACCAGGATGTCGAGGTACTTC,CASSQDTRMSRYF
TRBV23-1,TRBJ1-1,-,-,18,TGCGCCAGCAGTCACCCCCGTGTGACACAACCCCCACGGACTGAAGCTTTCTTT,CASSHPRVTQPPRTEAFF
TRBV7-8,TRBJ2-3,-,-,15,TGTGCCAGCAGCAGGACATTAAATTGGGAAGATACGCAGTATTTT,CASSRTLNWEDTQYF
TRBV4-1,TRBJ2-1,-,TRBD2,18,TGCGCCAGCAGCCAGGGCCCAGTAGCGGGGTCCCAAGGGGATGAGCAGTTCTTC,CASSQGPVAGSQGDEQFF
TRBV5-1,TRBJ2-7,-,-,14,TGCGCCAGCAGCGTAGAGACAGTCACCTACGAGCAGTACTTC,CASSVETVTYEQYF
TRBV10-3,TRBJ2-3,-,TRBD2,14,TGTGCCATCAATGCGGCGGGGGGGCCAGATACGCAGTATTTT,CAINAAGGPDTQYF
TRBV4-1,TRBJ1-5,-,-,14,TGCGCCAGCAGCCAGTGGGAGGGGAATCAGCCCCAGCATTTT,CASSQWEGNQPQHF
TRBV9,TRBJ1-1,once,-,11,TGTGCCAGCAGCGGCGGTCTATGGGCTTTCTTT,CASSGGLWAFF
TRBV28,TRBJ1-2,-,-,11,TGTGCCAGCAGTCCGGGCTATGGCTACACCTTC,CASSPGYGYTF
TRBV19,TRBJ1-5,-,TRBD1,14,TGTGCCAGTGGAGGACAGGGGGCAGGGAAGCCCCAGCATTTT,CASGGQGAGKPQHF
TRBV7-3,TRBJ2-1,-,TRBD2,16,TGTGCCAGCAGCTCCCGACTAGCGGCCTCCTACAATGAGCAGTTCTTC,CASSSRLAASYNEQFF
TRBV10-3,TRBJ2-3,-,TRBD1,15,TGTGCCATCAGTCACGACAGGGTAGACACAGATACGCAGTATTTT,CAISHDRVDTDTQYF
TRBV9,TRBJ2-3,-,-,12,TGTGCCAGCAGCGTAGAGGGGGTTACGCAGTATTTT,CASSVEGVTQYF
TRBV3-1/TRBV3-2,TRBJ1-2,-,-,11,TGTGCCAGCAGCCAAGGACAGGGCTACACCTTC,CASSQGQGYTF
TRBV5-5,TRBJ2-2,-,TRBD2,18,TGTGCCAGCAGCTCGCCCTGGGCGGGGGGTCCGAACACCGGGGAGCTGTTTTTT,CASSSPWAGGPNTGELFF
TRBV28,TRBJ2-1,few,TRBD2,15,TGTGCCAGCAGCCCCCCGGGGGGTTATTACAATGAGCAGTTCTTC,CASSPPGGYYNEQFF
TRBV30,TRBJ1-1,-,-,14,TGTGCCTGGAGTGTTATCGGTTCATACACTGAAGCTTTCTTT,CAWSVIGSYTEAFF
TRBV9,TRBJ1-2,-,-,12,TGTGCCAGCAGCGGGGGCAGGTATGGCTACACCTTC,CASSGGRYGYTF
TRBV5-1,TRBJ2-7,once,TRBD1,15,TGCGCCAGCCAGATGACAGGGGGCGCGATCAACGAGCAGTACTTC,CASQMTGGAINEQYF
TRBV19,TRBJ1-5,-,-,12,TGTGCCAGTAGCTCGGGTTATCAGCCCCAGCATTTT,CASSSGYQPQHF
TRBV19,TRBJ2-2,-,-,16,TGTGCCAGTAGTAGAGTACAGGGAACGAACACCGGGGAGCTGTTTTTT,CASSRVQGTNTGELFF
TRBV27,TRBJ1-6,few,-,13,TGTGCCAGCAGTGAATCGGATAATTCACCCCTCCACTTT,CASSESDNSPLHF
TRBV7-2,TRBJ1-5,-,-,15,TGTGCCAGCAGCCGTGGGGGGGAGGCCTTTGGGCCCCAGCATTTT,CASSRGGEAFGPQHF
TRBV19,TRBJ2-7,-,TRBD1,15,TGTGCCAGTAGTTTCGGACAGGGGGCAAGCTACGAGCAGTACTTC,CASSFGQGASYEQYF
TRBV27,TRBJ1-2,once,-,14,TGTGCCAGCAGTCCCACCCTGGGGCTGGGGGGCTACACCTTC,CASSPTLGLGGYTF
TRBV18,TRBJ1-2,once,TRBD1,14,TGTGCCAGCTCACACGACAGGGGGCACGATGGCTACACCTTC,CASSHDRGHDGYTF
TRBV6-2/TRBV6-3,TRBJ1-2,-,TRBD1,14,TGTGCCAGCAGTTCGCGACAGGGTGGCTATGGCTACACCTTC,CASSSRQGGYGYTF
TRBV19,TRBJ1-5,-,TRBD1,17,TGTGCCTCCTTAGGGGGCCCCGGGACAGGGGGTGCGCAGCCCCAGCATTTT,CASLGGPGTGGAQPQHF
TRBV18,TRBJ1-1,-,TRBD1,15,TGTGCCAGCTCACCACTACAGGGGGCGACCACTGAAGCTTTCTTT,CASSPLQGATTEAFF
TRBV28,TRBJ2-7,-,-,11,TGTGCCAGCAGTTCAACCTACGAGCAGTACTTC,CASSSTYEQYF
TRBV10-1,TRBJ1-1,-,-,14,TGCGCCAGCAGTGAAGGGGGATCGGCCACTGAAGCTTTCTTT,CASSEGGSATEAFF
TRBV11-2,TRBJ1-1,few,-,13,TGTGCCAGCTCATTACAGGCGAACACTGAAGCTTTCTTT,CASSLQANTEAFF
TRBV28,TRBJ1-6,-,TRBD1,12,TGTGCCAGCGGGACAGGGGATTCACCCCTCCACTTT,CASGTGDSPLHF
TRBV6-5,TRBJ2-5,-,TRBD1,14,TGTGCCAGCAGTTACCAGGGGGCCTGGGAGACCCAGTACTTC,CASSYQGAWETQYF
TRBV25-1,TRBJ1-1,-,-,13,TGTGCCAGCAGTGCCGGGGGGAACACTGAAGCTTTCTTT,CASSAGGNTEAFF
TRBV29-1,TRBJ1-2,-,TRBD1,11,TGCAGCGTTAGGACAGGGTATGGCTACACCTTC,CSVRTGYGYTF
TRBV19,TRBJ2-4,-,-,16,TGTGCCAGTAGTGCACAGGTCTCGATAACCAAAAACATTCAGTACTTC,CASSAQVSITKNIQYF
TRBV10-3,TRBJ2-7,-,TRBD2,12,TGTGCCATCAACGGGGCGGGGGTCGAGCAGTACTTC,CAINGAGVEQYF
TRBV5-1,TRBJ2-3,-,TRBD1,15,TGCGCCAGCAGCGGGACAGGTGAGCCTCCAGATACGCAGTATTTT,CASSGTGEPPDTQYF